This T cell receptor beta chain appears in the sequencing data of a study of T-cell reconstitution after alpha-beta-depleted transplantation in children. The library targeted TCRbeta and was prepared with unique molecular identifiers. TCRdb re-derived calls from the PCR reads in MiXCR, one entry per CDR3 protein. The data contain 70,000 to 95,000 distinct CDR3 sequences, less than 20% of them singletons. Comments on this clonotype: Its specificity is unknown.

Study-wide findings and caveats: A year post-transplant, T-cell counts and diversity derived mostly from newly produced T cells.

Between the trimmed V and J ends, which lost 5 bases and 0 bases, there was a span of 18 bases. The germline V gene has CDR1 SEHNR and CDR2 FQNEAQ (reference sequence). CDR3 length equals 17 residues. This receptor was obtained from a male patient between 2 and 15 years old who had a stem cell transplant for acute lymphoblastic leukemia, so the T cells may come from the graft donor. The sequencing here drew on PBMCs, mostly from graft donor cells, taken 360 days after TCRalphabeta/CD19-depleted stem cell transplant. The V gene is TRBV7-9, the J gene TRBJ2-3; D perhaps matches TRBD1 (6 bases). The CDR3 DNA reads as TGTGCCAGCAGCGGCCTCCCCCGGGACAAAAGCACAGATACGCAGTATTTT. Its protein is CASSGLPRDKSTDTQYF.